This T cell receptor beta chain emerged from a study of spatial heterogeneity in lung cancer. In the library, each TCR cDNA molecule bore its own unique molecular identifier. Using its own MiXCR run on the 5' RACE reads, TCRdb lists one record per CDR3 protein. Of about 45,000 distinct CDR3 sequences in the sample, 12% are singletons; the top ten hold 35% to 45%. Study-wide results and caveats: Among blood samples, ubiquitous expanded tumor TCRs appeared more at resection than at follow-up.

Worth noting for this clonotype: Its target is not known.

Time point specified: sample taken at primary tumor resection. Whole RNA from tumor, nontumor lung or frozen PBMC was sequenced unsorted. A total of under 80 untreated early-stage non-small cell lung cancer patients served as donors. The source material was PBMCs, sampled at surgery. The clonotype was recovered from a female donor with early-stage non-small cell lung cancer.

Here the CDR3 reads CASSLAGVGFAQETQYF. For the CDR3, the DNA is TGTGCCAGCAGCTTAGCGGGGGTGGGGTTCGCCCAAGAGACCCAGTACTTC. J is TRBJ2-5 and V is TRBV7-2, with D perhaps being TRBD1 or TRBD2 (5 bases each). Per the germline V gene, CDR1 is SGHTA and CDR2 is FQGNSA. The CDR3 length is 17 residues. Trimming left V 0 bases short and J 1 base short, with 15 bases between.